This TCR beta chain was recorded in a study of blood T cells in healthy people across ages. Study-wide results and limits: Unsorted PBMC input precluded a conclusive naive versus antigen-experienced comparison.

CDR1 is MNHEY and CDR2 is SVGEGT in the germline V gene. V dropped 6 bases and J dropped 2; count of bases not matched to a gene: 9. This CDR3 is built from 16 residues. Sample-barcoded 5' priming and a J-beta primer mix drove a second PCR of roughly 6 to 12 cycles. The study obtained at least 2.5 million CDR3-containing paired-end reads from every sample. TCRdb reprocessed the 5' RACE reads via MiXCR and lists one record per CDR3 protein. This repertoire shows about 680,000 distinct CDR3 sequences, roughly 50% found once; its top ten account for 30% to 35%. In regard to this clonotype: Its antigen is currently unknown.

V usage is TRBV6-2 or TRBV6-3 and J usage is TRBJ2-4, with 8 bases fitting TRBD1. Sequenced: blood. The TCR comes from a woman aged 60-70 years in good health. The CDR3 region is CASRHPGQESKNIQYF. CDR3 DNA sequence: TGTGCCAGCAGGCATCCGGGACAGGAGTCCAAAAACATTCAGTACTTC.